This is a list of T cell receptor beta chains from one sample in a study of T cell changes during pregnancy in multiple sclerosis. TCRdb keeps only in-frame clones here, not all; method: immunoSEQ multiplex PCR. The repertoire holds over 55,000 clones, with roughly 90% as singletons. The sequencing here drew on peripheral blood, taken after pregnancy. Source of these receptors: a female donor in good health, enrolled as a control in a pregnancy study. CDR3s include the opening cysteine and the closing phenylalanine or tryptophan. A D gene is named only where the DNA matches it firmly. The size of a clone is reported for some rows only, either as once, few or many, or as a class for expanded clones.

j_gene: TRBJ1-5
d_gene: TRBD1
v_gene: TRBV6-1
abundance: .
CDR3nt: TGTGCCAGCAGCCGACAGGGACGACAGCCCCAGCATTTT
CDR3aa: CASSRQGRQPQHF

j_gene: TRBJ2-7
d_gene: TRBD1
v_gene: TRBV18
abundance: .
CDR3nt: TGTGCCAGCTCACCGACAGGGGGTAGGTACGAGCAGTACTTC
CDR3aa: CASSPTGGRYEQYF

j_gene: TRBJ2-1
d_gene: TRBD2
v_gene: TRBV4-2
abundance: .
CDR3nt: TGTGCCAGCAGCCAAACTCTAGCGGGGACGGAAGAGCAGTTCTTC
CDR3aa: CASSQTLAGTEEQFF

j_gene: TRBJ2-7
d_gene: .
v_gene: TRBV7-9
abundance: .
CDR3nt: TGTGCCAGCAGCTTACCAGCAGGGCCCTACGAGCAGTACTTC
CDR3aa: CASSLPAGPYEQYF

j_gene: TRBJ2-1
d_gene: TRBD2
v_gene: TRBV11-2
abundance: .
CDR3nt: TGTGCCAGCAGCTTATCTCTAGCGGGGGTTTACAATGAGCAGTTCTTC
CDR3aa: CASSLSLAGVYNEQFF

j_gene: TRBJ1-4
d_gene: TRBD1
v_gene: TRBV11-3
abundance: .
CDR3nt: TGTGCCAGCAGCTCTCATCTCCGGGACAGGGGGTTAGTTGAAAAACTGTTTTTT
CDR3aa: CASSSHLRDRGLVEKLFF

j_gene: TRBJ2-5
d_gene: TRBD1
v_gene: TRBV6-5
abundance: .
CDR3nt: TGTGCCAGCAGAAAAGAGGGACAGGGCCTGACCCAGTACTTC
CDR3aa: CASRKEGQGLTQYF

j_gene: TRBJ1-1
d_gene: TRBD1
v_gene: TRBV9
abundance: .
CDR3nt: TGTGCCAGCAACTCCGGGGACAGGGAGGGGACTGAAGCTTTCTTT
CDR3aa: CASNSGDREGTEAFF

j_gene: TRBJ1-1
d_gene: .
v_gene: TRBV10-3
abundance: .
CDR3nt: TGTGCCATCAGTTGGGAAGGACTTAACACTGAAGCTTTCTTT
CDR3aa: CAISWEGLNTEAFF

j_gene: TRBJ1-2
d_gene: .
v_gene: TRBV7-8
abundance: .
CDR3nt: TGTGCCAGCAGTCCAATCTATGGCTACACCTTC
CDR3aa: CASSPIYGYTF

j_gene: TRBJ2-7
d_gene: TRBD1
v_gene: TRBV5-1
abundance: .
CDR3nt: TGCGCCAGCACCGAGGGACAGCCGGGCGTCCGGTCTCACGAGCAGTACTTC
CDR3aa: CASTEGQPGVRSHEQYF

j_gene: TRBJ2-5
d_gene: TRBD2
v_gene: TRBV9
abundance: .
CDR3nt: TGTGCCAGCGGCGCGGGGGGGCCTTGGGAGACCCAGTACTTC
CDR3aa: CASGAGGPWETQYF

j_gene: TRBJ1-2
d_gene: .
v_gene: TRBV5-4
abundance: .
CDR3nt: TGTGCCAGTACCCCTGGTGGGCAGGGAGGGGGCTACACCTTC
CDR3aa: CASTPGGQGGGYTF

j_gene: TRBJ2-4
d_gene: TRBD2
v_gene: TRBV10-2
abundance: .
CDR3nt: TGCGCCATTTCCCGGGGGGGCTTAAAAAACATTCAGTACTTC
CDR3aa: CAISRGGLKNIQYF

j_gene: TRBJ2-5
d_gene: TRBD2
v_gene: TRBV7-9
abundance: .
CDR3nt: TGTGCCAGCAGCCCCGGGTGGGCTAGCGGGGCCCAAGAGACCCAGTACTTC
CDR3aa: CASSPGWASGAQETQYF

j_gene: TRBJ2-2
d_gene: TRBD1
v_gene: TRBV5-1
abundance: .
CDR3nt: TGCGCCAGCAGCTGGGACAAGGACAGGGGATATACCGGGGAGCTGTTTTTT
CDR3aa: CASSWDKDRGYTGELFF

j_gene: TRBJ2-1
d_gene: TRBD2
v_gene: TRBV5-1
abundance: .
CDR3nt: TGCGCCAGCAGCTCTACTAGCGGGACCTACAATGAGCAGTTCTTC
CDR3aa: CASSSTSGTYNEQFF

j_gene: TRBJ2-7
d_gene: TRBD1
v_gene: TRBV9
abundance: .
CDR3nt: TGTGCCAGCAGCGCTCGACAGGGGGGCCACGAGCAGTACTTC
CDR3aa: CASSARQGGHEQYF

j_gene: TRBJ1-1
d_gene: .
v_gene: TRBV25-1
abundance: .
CDR3nt: TGTGCCAGCAGTGCAGTCGGACAGTCGAACACTGAAGCTTTCTTT
CDR3aa: CASSAVGQSNTEAFF

j_gene: TRBJ1-2
d_gene: TRBD1
v_gene: TRBV9
abundance: .
CDR3nt: TGTGCCAGCAGGGTAGCGGGACAGCCAAACTATGGCTACACCTTC
CDR3aa: CASRVAGQPNYGYTF

j_gene: TRBJ2-1
d_gene: .
v_gene: TRBV16
abundance: .
CDR3nt: TGTGCCAGCAGCCAATTTGGTCGGGGAAGCTCCTACAATGAGCAGTTCTTC
CDR3aa: CASSQFGRGSSYNEQFF

j_gene: TRBJ2-3
d_gene: .
v_gene: TRBV5-1
abundance: .
CDR3nt: TGCGCCAGCAGCTTGGGTAGCGCCAGCACAGATACGCAGTATTTT
CDR3aa: CASSLGSASTDTQYF

j_gene: TRBJ2-7
d_gene: TRBD1
v_gene: TRBV11-3
abundance: few
CDR3nt: TGTGCCAGCAGTTCGGGACAGGGGACTTGGGAGCAGTACTTC
CDR3aa: CASSSGQGTWEQYF

j_gene: TRBJ2-5
d_gene: .
v_gene: TRBV7-2
abundance: few
CDR3nt: TGTGCCAGCAGCTCTCGGGAGACCCAGTACTTC
CDR3aa: CASSSRETQYF

j_gene: TRBJ1-1
d_gene: .
v_gene: TRBV10-3
abundance: .
CDR3nt: TGTGCCATCAAGGACAGAGCCCTAAAAAACACTGAAGCTTTCTTT
CDR3aa: CAIKDRALKNTEAFF

j_gene: TRBJ2-1
d_gene: .
v_gene: TRBV6-6
abundance: .
CDR3nt: TGTGCCAGCAGTTCCCGGTCGGGGAGCGGGTACAATGAGCAGTTCTTC
CDR3aa: CASSSRSGSGYNEQFF

j_gene: TRBJ2-2
d_gene: TRBD2
v_gene: TRBV7-7
abundance: .
CDR3nt: TGTGCCAGCAGCTTAGGACCGGGGGGGGTAACCGGGGAGCTGTTTTTT
CDR3aa: CASSLGPGGVTGELFF

j_gene: TRBJ1-1
d_gene: TRBD1
v_gene: TRBV6-1
abundance: .
CDR3nt: TGTGCCAGCAGGGGACAGGGGGCTCAGGGCGATGAAGCTTTCTTT
CDR3aa: CASRGQGAQGDEAFF

j_gene: TRBJ2-7
d_gene: TRBD2
v_gene: TRBV11-2
abundance: .
CDR3nt: TGTGCCAGCAGCTTACATGGCGTTAGCGGGGCCTACGAGCAGTACTTC
CDR3aa: CASSLHGVSGAYEQYF

j_gene: TRBJ2-1
d_gene: TRBD2
v_gene: TRBV6-1
abundance: .
CDR3nt: TGTGCCAGCAGTGGGGCTAGCGGGAGTTTACACAATGAGCAGTTCTTC
CDR3aa: CASSGASGSLHNEQFF

j_gene: TRBJ2-5
d_gene: TRBD1
v_gene: TRBV6-5
abundance: .
CDR3nt: TGTGCCAGCAGTAGGAGGACAGGGGGGGAGACCCAGTACTTC
CDR3aa: CASSRRTGGETQYF

j_gene: TRBJ2-3
d_gene: .
v_gene: TRBV30
abundance: .
CDR3nt: TGTGCCTGGAGTAGTCTCGGGGTCTCGGATACGCAGTATTTT
CDR3aa: CAWSSLGVSDTQYF

j_gene: TRBJ2-7
d_gene: .
v_gene: TRBV25-1
abundance: .
CDR3nt: TGTGCCAGCAGTGAAGGGGCTGGGGAGCAGTACTTC
CDR3aa: CASSEGAGEQYF

j_gene: TRBJ1-1
d_gene: .
v_gene: TRBV6-5
abundance: .
CDR3nt: TGTGCCAGCAGCCGTAGGCGGGGTATGGCTTTCTTT
CDR3aa: CASSRRRGMAFF

j_gene: TRBJ2-1
d_gene: .
v_gene: TRBV27
abundance: once
CDR3nt: TGTGCCAGCAGTTACCACAGGGCCCCATACAATGAGCAGTTCTTC
CDR3aa: CASSYHRAPYNEQFF

j_gene: TRBJ2-5
d_gene: TRBD2
v_gene: TRBV5-6
abundance: .
CDR3nt: TGTGCCAGCAGCCCCGGGACTAGCGGAAGAATAGAACAAGAGACCCAGTACTTC
CDR3aa: CASSPGTSGRIEQETQYF

j_gene: TRBJ1-4
d_gene: .
v_gene: TRBV19
abundance: once
CDR3nt: TGTGCCAGTAGTATAGCCGGAGGTGCAACTAATGAAAAACTGTTTTTT
CDR3aa: CASSIAGGATNEKLFF

j_gene: TRBJ2-7
d_gene: TRBD2
v_gene: TRBV27
abundance: .
CDR3nt: TGTGCCAGCAGCAGACTAGCGGGGAGCTACGAGCAGTACTTC
CDR3aa: CASSRLAGSYEQYF

j_gene: TRBJ2-1
d_gene: .
v_gene: TRBV30
abundance: .
CDR3nt: TGTGCCTGGATTATCCAGGGGCGGAATGAGCAGTTCTTC
CDR3aa: CAWIIQGRNEQFF

j_gene: TRBJ2-2
d_gene: .
v_gene: TRBV18
abundance: .
CDR3nt: TGTGCCAGCTCACCACTCCAGTTCACCGGGGAGCTGTTTTTT
CDR3aa: CASSPLQFTGELFF

j_gene: TRBJ2-5
d_gene: .
v_gene: TRBV5-6
abundance: .
CDR3nt: TGTGCCAGCAGCAAGGGGGACCGTCGGGGGGCCCAGTACTTC
CDR3aa: CASSKGDRRGAQYF

j_gene: TRBJ2-3
d_gene: .
v_gene: TRBV15
abundance: once
CDR3nt: TGTGCCACCAGCAGAGACCCAGGAACCACAGATACGCAGTATTTT
CDR3aa: CATSRDPGTTDTQYF

j_gene: TRBJ2-7
d_gene: TRBD2
v_gene: TRBV27
abundance: .
CDR3nt: TGTGCCAGCCGCGGGAGGGCCTACGAGCAGTACTTC
CDR3aa: CASRGRAYEQYF

j_gene: TRBJ2-1
d_gene: TRBD2
v_gene: TRBV2
abundance: .
CDR3nt: TGTGCCAGCAGTAAAAGCGGGAGTCACTACAATGAGCAGTTCTTC
CDR3aa: CASSKSGSHYNEQFF